The subject of this entry is one T cell receptor beta chain. The data are from a study of blood T cell repertoires in COVID-19. The protocol was immunoSEQ multiplex PCR, while the TCRdb copy is restricted to in-frame clones and leaves out a portion. The data hold about 160,000 clones, with roughly 80% observed a single time. Sequences were obtained from peripheral blood. This sequence originates from a man aged 60 to 75 with acute or convalescent COVID-19.

The CDR3 here is CASSFSEGNQPQHF. In DNA, the CDR3 is TGTGCCAGCAGCTTTTCAGAGGGCAATCAGCCCCAGCATTTT. The rearrangement links TRBV7-8 to TRBJ1-5; D gene ambiguous. CDR1 is SGHVS and CDR2 is FQNEAQ in the germline V gene. The CDR3 runs to 14 residues. V lost 3 bases and J lost 2, with 8 bases in between. Looking up the rest from reference TRBV7-8 and TRBJ1-5 gives the full variable domain: GAGVSQSPRYKVAKRGQDVALRCDPISGHVSLFWYQQALGQGPEFLTYFQNEAQLDKSGLPSDRFFAERPEGSVSTLKIQRTQQEDSAVYLCASSFSEGNQPQHFGDGTRLSIL.